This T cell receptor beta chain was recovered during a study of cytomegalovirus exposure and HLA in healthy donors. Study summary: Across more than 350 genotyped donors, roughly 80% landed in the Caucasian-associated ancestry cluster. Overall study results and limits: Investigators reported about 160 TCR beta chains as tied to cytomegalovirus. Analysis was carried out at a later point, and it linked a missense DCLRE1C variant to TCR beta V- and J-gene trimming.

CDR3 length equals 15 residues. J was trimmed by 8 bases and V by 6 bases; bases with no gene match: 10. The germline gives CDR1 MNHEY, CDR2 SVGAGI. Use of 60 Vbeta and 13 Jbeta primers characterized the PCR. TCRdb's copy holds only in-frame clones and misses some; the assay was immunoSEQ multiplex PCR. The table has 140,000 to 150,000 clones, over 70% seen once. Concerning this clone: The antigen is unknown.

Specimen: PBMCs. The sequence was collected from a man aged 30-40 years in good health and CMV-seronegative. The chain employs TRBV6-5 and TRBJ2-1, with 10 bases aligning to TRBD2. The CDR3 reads CASSPWTSGGYEQFF. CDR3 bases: TGTGCCAGCAGCCCATGGACTAGCGGTGGATATGAGCAGTTCTTC.